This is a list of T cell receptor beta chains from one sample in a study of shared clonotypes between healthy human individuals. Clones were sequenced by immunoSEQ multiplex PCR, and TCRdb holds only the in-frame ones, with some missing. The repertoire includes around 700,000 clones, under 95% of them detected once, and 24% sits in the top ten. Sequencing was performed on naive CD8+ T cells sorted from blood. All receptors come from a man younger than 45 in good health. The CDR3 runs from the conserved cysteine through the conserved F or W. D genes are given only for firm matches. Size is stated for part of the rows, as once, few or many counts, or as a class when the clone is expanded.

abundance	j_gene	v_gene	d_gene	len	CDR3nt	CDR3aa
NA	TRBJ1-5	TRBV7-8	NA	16	TGTGCCACCTCTGGAGAAGTATCCGTTAGCAATCAGCCCCAGCATTTT	CATSGEVSVSNQPQHF
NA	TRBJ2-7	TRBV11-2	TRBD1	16	TGTGCCAGCAGCTCAACAGGGGATTATAGCTCCTACGAGCAGTACTTC	CASSSTGDYSSYEQYF
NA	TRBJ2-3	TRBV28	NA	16	TGTGCCAGCAGTTTATGGGACAGCCCTAGCACAGATACGCAGTATTTT	CASSLWDSPSTDTQYF
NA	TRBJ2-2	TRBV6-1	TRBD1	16	TGTGCCAGCAGTAAAGGACAGGGGGCATACACCGGGGAGCTGTTTTTT	CASSKGQGAYTGELFF
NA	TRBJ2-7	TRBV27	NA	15	TGTGCCAGCAGTTCACGACAGTGGGCAAGGGACGAGCAGTACTTC	CASSSRQWARDEQYF
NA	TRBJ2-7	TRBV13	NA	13	TGTGCCAGCAGCTTATATGGGGGCTCCGAGCAGTACTTC	CASSLYGGSEQYF
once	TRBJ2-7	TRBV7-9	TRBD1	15	TGTGCCAGCAGCCCTAGACAGGGTTCGGAGTACGAGCAGTACTTC	CASSPRQGSEYEQYF
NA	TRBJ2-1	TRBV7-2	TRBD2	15	TGTGCCAGCAGCTCCCTGGGACTAGCCGGCAATGAGCAGTTCTTC	CASSSLGLAGNEQFF
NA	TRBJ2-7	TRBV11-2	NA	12	TGTGCCAGCAGCTTAGAACGGGACGAGCAGTACTTC	CASSLERDEQYF
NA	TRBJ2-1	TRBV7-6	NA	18	TGTGCCAGCAGCCCTAAGGCTCCCGGGAGAGTACCCTACAATGAGCAGTTCTTC	CASSPKAPGRVPYNEQFF
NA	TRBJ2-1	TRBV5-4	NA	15	TGTGCCAGCAGCCTGATGGACATCCCCTACAATGAGCAGTTCTTC	CASSLMDIPYNEQFF
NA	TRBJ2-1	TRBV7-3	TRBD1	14	TGTGCCAGCAGCTTAAACAGGGGTAACAATGAGCAGTTCTTC	CASSLNRGNNEQFF
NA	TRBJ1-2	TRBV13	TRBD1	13	TGTGCCAGCAGCGAAGGGACAGGGTATGGCTACACCTTC	CASSEGTGYGYTF